This TCR beta chain was sequenced during a study of blood T cell repertoires in COVID-19. Across the study: Researchers got acute and convalescent COVID-19 samples from the United States, Italy and Spain. From T cells, B-cell-depleted T cells, or PBMCs came the material, which was cDNA or gDNA.

Original handling: Amplification of reference gene primers provided the estimated nucleated cell counts. Profiling relied on immunoSEQ multiplex PCR, and the TCRdb table lists in-frame clones only, not all of them. The V and J calls and clone size come from that table; D and trimming were worked out from the DNA. This sample has approximately 140,000 clones, with about nine tenths found just once. Germline V gives CDR1 SGHNT, CDR2 YENEEA. The CDR3 extends over 13 amino acids. Trimming stripped 5 bases from V and 7 bases from J, with 12 bases between. Source material: peripheral blood. This receptor was obtained from a man in his fifties or sixties with active or convalescent COVID-19. This chain joins TRBV11-3 and TRBJ2-1; D might be TRBD1 (5 bases). This CDR3 reads CASSAPGFNEQFF. The CDR3 DNA sequence: TGTGCCAGCAGCGCACCAGGGTTTAATGAGCAGTTCTTC.